Listed below are T cell receptor beta chains from one sample, sequenced in a study of shared clonotypes between healthy human individuals. Generated by immunoSEQ multiplex PCR, the TCRdb table keeps only in-frame clones and is missing some. The sample lists some 2,100,000 clones, about 92% occurring once. Sequencing was done on a sample of naive CD8+ T cells from PBMCs. These receptors were obtained from a man aged 18 to 30 in good health. Some clones in this sample may be carry-over from other donors' samples. The CDR3 runs from the conserved cysteine through the conserved F or W. D genes are given only for firm matches. A row's size may be missing; if present it is once, few, many or a size class.

J gene: TRBJ1-5; D gene: NA; clone size: once; V gene: TRBV6-4; CDR3 protein: CARRDRRYSNQPQHF; CDR3 DNA: TGTGCCCGCAGGGACCGACGTTATAGCAATCAGCCCCAGCATTTT
J gene: TRBJ2-7; D gene: NA; clone size: NA; V gene: TRBV10-3; CDR3 protein: CAIRTGTYEQYF; CDR3 DNA: TGTGCCATCAGGACGGGGACCTACGAGCAGTACTTC
J gene: TRBJ1-2; D gene: NA; clone size: NA; V gene: TRBV13; CDR3 protein: CASSSLGGDADYGYTF; CDR3 DNA: TGTGCCAGCAGCTCCCTAGGGGGGGACGCGGACTATGGCTACACCTTC
J gene: TRBJ2-2; D gene: NA; clone size: NA; V gene: TRBV27; CDR3 protein: CASSFSGGLTGELFF; CDR3 DNA: TGTGCCAGCAGTTTTTCCGGGGGGCTGACCGGGGAGCTGTTTTTT
J gene: TRBJ2-7; D gene: TRBD1; clone size: NA; V gene: TRBV7-8; CDR3 protein: CASRTTGSPLYEQYF; CDR3 DNA: TGTGCCAGCAGAACGACAGGGTCCCCCCTCTACGAGCAGTACTTC
J gene: TRBJ1-1; D gene: TRBD1; clone size: NA; V gene: TRBV27; CDR3 protein: CASSARTGTNTEAFF; CDR3 DNA: TGTGCCAGCAGTGCCCGGACAGGGACTAACACTGAAGCTTTCTTT
J gene: TRBJ2-1; D gene: NA; clone size: NA; V gene: TRBV27; CDR3 protein: CASSLVGGAYNEQFF; CDR3 DNA: TGTGCCAGCAGTTTAGTGGGGGGGGCATACAATGAGCAGTTCTTC
J gene: TRBJ2-2; D gene: NA; clone size: NA; V gene: TRBV7-8; CDR3 protein: CASSLGPSGELFF; CDR3 DNA: TGTGCCAGCAGCTTAGGCCCGTCCGGGGAGCTGTTTTTT
J gene: TRBJ2-5; D gene: NA; clone size: NA; V gene: TRBV6-1; CDR3 protein: CAIRTETQYF; CDR3 DNA: TGTGCCATTCGTACCGAGACCCAGTACTTC
J gene: TRBJ2-3; D gene: TRBD1; clone size: NA; V gene: TRBV7-9; CDR3 protein: CASSLPRQGAVDTQYF; CDR3 DNA: TGTGCCAGCAGCTTACCCCGGCAGGGGGCTGTAGATACGCAGTATTTT
J gene: TRBJ2-1; D gene: NA; clone size: NA; V gene: TRBV28; CDR3 protein: CASSWSRTYNEQFF; CDR3 DNA: TGTGCCAGCAGTTGGAGTAGGACGTACAATGAGCAGTTCTTC
J gene: TRBJ2-1; D gene: NA; clone size: NA; V gene: TRBV6-4; CDR3 protein: CASSDSGSSYNEQFF; CDR3 DNA: TGTGCCAGCAGTGACTCTGGGAGCTCCTACAATGAGCAGTTCTTC
J gene: TRBJ2-5; D gene: TRBD2; clone size: NA; V gene: TRBV7-9; CDR3 protein: CASSALAGGSGEQYF; CDR3 DNA: TGTGCCAGCAGCGCATTAGCGGGCGGTTCGGGGGAGCAGTACTTC
J gene: TRBJ2-3; D gene: NA; clone size: NA; V gene: TRBV28; CDR3 protein: CATRYASSTDTQYF; CDR3 DNA: TGTGCCACGAGATATGCCTCTAGCACAGATACGCAGTATTTT
J gene: TRBJ2-1; D gene: NA; clone size: NA; V gene: TRBV6-5; CDR3 protein: CASSPTGTDNNEQFF; CDR3 DNA: TGTGCCAGCAGCCCTACCGGGACGGATAACAATGAGCAGTTCTTC
J gene: TRBJ1-1; D gene: NA; clone size: NA; V gene: TRBV27; CDR3 protein: CASSPSARGGLNTEAFF; CDR3 DNA: TGTGCCAGCAGCCCAAGCGCGAGGGGGGGATTGAACACTGAAGCTTTCTTT
J gene: TRBJ1-4; D gene: NA; clone size: few; V gene: TRBV4-1; CDR3 protein: CASSQERHMFF; CDR3 DNA: TGCGCCAGCAGCCAAGAAAGGCATATGTTTTTT
J gene: TRBJ2-3; D gene: NA; clone size: NA; V gene: TRBV9; CDR3 protein: CASSVEGGRTDTQYF; CDR3 DNA: TGTGCCAGCAGCGTAGAAGGTGGGCGCACAGATACGCAGTATTTT